The rows below give T cell receptor beta chains drawn from one sample of a study of blood T cell repertoires in COVID-19. Generated by immunoSEQ multiplex PCR, the TCRdb table keeps only in-frame clones and is missing some. The sample holds 150,000 to 200,000 clones; 70% to 90% are singletons and the top ten take approximately 0.77%. Material: PBMCs or T cells enriched from blood (not recorded which). The receptors were sampled from a woman aged 18 to 35 who had recovered from COVID-19. CDR3s include the opening cysteine and the closing phenylalanine or tryptophan. Fields, in order: CDR3 DNA, CDR3 protein, J gene, V gene, clone size, D gene. D genes are given only for firm matches. Size is stated for part of the rows, as once, few or many counts, or as a class when the clone is expanded.

CDR3nt: TGCGCCAGCAGCCAGACAGGGCTTAATGAAAAACTGTTTTTT
CDR3aa: CASSQTGLNEKLFF
j_gene: TRBJ1-4
v_gene: TRBV4-1
abundance: -
d_gene: TRBD1

CDR3nt: TGTGCCAGCAGCCCGGCACGTAGCGGGGAGAGGCAGTTCTTC
CDR3aa: CASSPARSGERQFF
j_gene: TRBJ2-1
v_gene: TRBV6-2/TRBV6-3
abundance: -
d_gene: TRBD2

CDR3nt: TGCGCCAGCAGCTTGGAGGTTCAGGGTCCCGGTGAGCAGTTCTTC
CDR3aa: CASSLEVQGPGEQFF
j_gene: TRBJ2-1
v_gene: TRBV5-1
abundance: -
d_gene: -

CDR3nt: TGTGCCATCAGCTCCAGGGAGGTAGAGGCCGGGGAGCTGTTTTTT
CDR3aa: CAISSREVEAGELFF
j_gene: TRBJ2-2
v_gene: TRBV10-3
abundance: -
d_gene: -

CDR3nt: TGTGCCAGCAGTGATTGGACAAGCTCTGGAAACACCATATATTTT
CDR3aa: CASSDWTSSGNTIYF
j_gene: TRBJ1-3
v_gene: TRBV6-1
abundance: -
d_gene: -

CDR3nt: TGTGCCAGCAGCGAACCGGGACTAGCGGGGGCGGATACGCAGTATTTT
CDR3aa: CASSEPGLAGADTQYF
j_gene: TRBJ2-3
v_gene: TRBV5-4
abundance: -
d_gene: TRBD2

CDR3nt: TGTGCCACCAGCAGGACAGGGTTGGGCGGCTACACCTTC
CDR3aa: CATSRTGLGGYTF
j_gene: TRBJ1-2
v_gene: TRBV15
abundance: -
d_gene: TRBD1

CDR3nt: TGTGCCAGCAGTTTTAGTTCGGGACAGGCAAAATACGAGCAGTACTTC
CDR3aa: CASSFSSGQAKYEQYF
j_gene: TRBJ2-7
v_gene: TRBV28
abundance: -
d_gene: TRBD1

CDR3nt: TGTGCCAGCAGTTTCGAGGGGGACTACGAGCAGTACTTC
CDR3aa: CASSFEGDYEQYF
j_gene: TRBJ2-7
v_gene: TRBV27
abundance: -
d_gene: -

CDR3nt: TGCAGCGTCAAACGCCGGGGGACCGCGGCTTTTGGCTACACCTTC
CDR3aa: CSVKRRGTAAFGYTF
j_gene: TRBJ1-2
v_gene: TRBV29-1
abundance: -
d_gene: -

CDR3nt: TGCGCCAGCAGCCAAGATCGAGGGAGCGCCGGGGAGCTGTTTTTT
CDR3aa: CASSQDRGSAGELFF
j_gene: TRBJ2-2
v_gene: TRBV4-3
abundance: -
d_gene: -

CDR3nt: TGTGCCAGCAGTACAACAGGGGTGGGAGAGACCCAGTACTTC
CDR3aa: CASSTTGVGETQYF
j_gene: TRBJ2-5
v_gene: TRBV6-5
abundance: -
d_gene: TRBD1

CDR3nt: TGTGCCAGCAGCCAGCTTCTCATGAGCTCTGGAAACACCATATATTTT
CDR3aa: CASSQLLMSSGNTIYF
j_gene: TRBJ1-3
v_gene: TRBV3-1/TRBV3-2
abundance: -
d_gene: -

CDR3nt: TGTGCCAGCAGCATAGGACTAGCCCAGGCCCGGTACAATGAGCAGTTCTTC
CDR3aa: CASSIGLAQARYNEQFF
j_gene: TRBJ2-1
v_gene: TRBV5-4
abundance: once
d_gene: TRBD2

CDR3nt: TGTGCCAGCAGCTCACAGCGGGCGGGAGGAGGTGAGCAGTTCTTC
CDR3aa: CASSSQRAGGGEQFF
j_gene: TRBJ2-1
v_gene: TRBV9
abundance: -
d_gene: TRBD2

CDR3nt: TGTGCCAGCAGTGAAGCTACGGGGGTGGAAGAGACCCAGTACTTC
CDR3aa: CASSEATGVEETQYF
j_gene: TRBJ2-5
v_gene: TRBV2
abundance: -
d_gene: -

CDR3nt: TGTGCCAGCAGTTACGGGAGTGGGTATACGCAGTATTTT
CDR3aa: CASSYGSGYTQYF
j_gene: TRBJ2-3
v_gene: TRBV28
abundance: -
d_gene: -

CDR3nt: TGTGCCAGCGGTAGCGGGAGGGGTAGAGAGACCCAGTACTTC
CDR3aa: CASGSGRGRETQYF
j_gene: TRBJ2-5
v_gene: TRBV6-5
abundance: -
d_gene: TRBD2

CDR3nt: TGTGCCAGCAGCGGCGCGGGGAGCTCCTACGAGCAGTACTTC
CDR3aa: CASSGAGSSYEQYF
j_gene: TRBJ2-7
v_gene: TRBV9
abundance: -
d_gene: -

CDR3nt: TGTGCCAGCAGCCACCCCCAGCGGGACTATTTTGATGAGCAGTTCTTC
CDR3aa: CASSHPQRDYFDEQFF
j_gene: TRBJ2-1
v_gene: TRBV7-8
abundance: -
d_gene: TRBD2

CDR3nt: TGTGCCAGCAGCCGATTGACCACTAGCGGGAAAAATATAGAGCAGTTCTTC
CDR3aa: CASSRLTTSGKNIEQFF
j_gene: TRBJ2-1
v_gene: TRBV5-8
abundance: -
d_gene: TRBD2

CDR3nt: TGTGCCAGCAGTTTAAACAGGGGTTCCTACAATGAGCAGTTCTTC
CDR3aa: CASSLNRGSYNEQFF
j_gene: TRBJ2-1
v_gene: TRBV27
abundance: -
d_gene: TRBD1

CDR3nt: TGTGCCAGCAGTACCCGACAGTTCTACAGTGGGCAGTTCTTC
CDR3aa: CASSTRQFYSGQFF
j_gene: TRBJ2-1
v_gene: TRBV27
abundance: -
d_gene: -